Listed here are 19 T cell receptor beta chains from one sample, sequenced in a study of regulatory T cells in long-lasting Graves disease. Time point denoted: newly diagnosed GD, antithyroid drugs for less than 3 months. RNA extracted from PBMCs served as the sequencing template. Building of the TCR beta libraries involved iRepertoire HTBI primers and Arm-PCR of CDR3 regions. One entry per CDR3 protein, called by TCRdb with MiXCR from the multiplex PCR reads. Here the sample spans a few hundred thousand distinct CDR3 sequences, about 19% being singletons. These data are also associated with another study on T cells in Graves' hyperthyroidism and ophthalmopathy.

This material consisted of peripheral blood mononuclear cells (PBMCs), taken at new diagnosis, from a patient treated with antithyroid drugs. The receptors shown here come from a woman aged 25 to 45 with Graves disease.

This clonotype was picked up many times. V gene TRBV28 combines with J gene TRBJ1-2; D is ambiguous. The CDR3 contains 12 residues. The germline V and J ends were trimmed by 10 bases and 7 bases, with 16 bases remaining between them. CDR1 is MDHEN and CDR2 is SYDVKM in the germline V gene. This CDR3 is CATFQVYSGYTF. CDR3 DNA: TGTGCCACCTTCCAGGTTTATAGTGGCTACACCTTC.

The CDR3, as DNA: TGCAGTGCTCGACAGGGACTAGCGGGATCTCCGTACGAGCAGTACTTC. It codes for CSARQGLAGSPYEQYF. The chain joins TRBV20-1 to TRBJ2-7, with TRBD2 identical over 13 bases. CDR1 DFQATT and CDR2 SNEGSKA come from the germline V gene (reference sequence). J gave up 4 bases and V 5 bases, and 11 bases lay outside the gene matches. This CDR3 has 16 amino acids.

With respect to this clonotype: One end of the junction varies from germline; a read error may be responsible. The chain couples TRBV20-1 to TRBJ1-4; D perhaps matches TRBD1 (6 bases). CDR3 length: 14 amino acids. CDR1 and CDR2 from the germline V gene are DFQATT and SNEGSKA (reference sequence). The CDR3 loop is CSAFNREEHEKLLF. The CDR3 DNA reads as TGCAGTGCTTTTAACAGGGAGGAACATGAAAAACTGCTTTTT.

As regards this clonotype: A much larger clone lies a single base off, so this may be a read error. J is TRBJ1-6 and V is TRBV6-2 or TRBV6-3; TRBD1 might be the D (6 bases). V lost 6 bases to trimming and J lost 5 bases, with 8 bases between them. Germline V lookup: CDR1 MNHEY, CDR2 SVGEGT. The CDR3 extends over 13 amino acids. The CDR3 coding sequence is TGTGCCAGCAGACGACAGGATAATTCACCCCTCCACTTT. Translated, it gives CASRRQDNSPLHF.

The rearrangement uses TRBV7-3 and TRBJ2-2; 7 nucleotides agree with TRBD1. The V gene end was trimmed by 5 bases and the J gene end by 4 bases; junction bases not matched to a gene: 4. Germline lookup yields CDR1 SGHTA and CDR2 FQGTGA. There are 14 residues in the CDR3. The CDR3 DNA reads TGTGCCAGCAGCCCGGGACAGCCCACCGGGGAGCTGTTTTTT. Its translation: CASSPGQPTGELFF.

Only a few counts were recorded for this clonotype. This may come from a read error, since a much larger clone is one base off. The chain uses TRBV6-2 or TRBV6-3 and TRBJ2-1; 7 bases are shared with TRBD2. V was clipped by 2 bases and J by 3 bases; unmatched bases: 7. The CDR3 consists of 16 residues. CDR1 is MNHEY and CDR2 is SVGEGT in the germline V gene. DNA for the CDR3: TGTGCCAGCAGTTACAGGAGCGGGGTCTTCTACAATGAGCAGTTCTTC. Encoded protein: CASSYRSGVFYNEQFF.

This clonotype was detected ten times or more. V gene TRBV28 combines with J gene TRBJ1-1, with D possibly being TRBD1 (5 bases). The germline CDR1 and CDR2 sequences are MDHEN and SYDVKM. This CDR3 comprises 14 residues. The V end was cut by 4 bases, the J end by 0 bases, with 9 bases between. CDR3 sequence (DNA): TGTGCCAGCAGTTCTTCAGGGTTGAACACTGAAGCTTTCTTT. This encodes CASSSSGLNTEAFF.

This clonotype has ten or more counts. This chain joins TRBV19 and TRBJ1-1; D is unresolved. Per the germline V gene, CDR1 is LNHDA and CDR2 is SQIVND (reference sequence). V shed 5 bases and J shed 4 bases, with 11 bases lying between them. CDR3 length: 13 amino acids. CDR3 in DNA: TGTGCCAGTAGTGGGCCATGGGGCACTGAAGCTTTCTTT. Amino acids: CASSGPWGTEAFF.

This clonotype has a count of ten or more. As DNA, the CDR3 is TGTGCCAGCAGTTTACGTAGCGGGGGGCAAGAGACCCAGTACTTC. Amino acids: CASSLRSGGQETQYF. The genes are TRBV28 and TRBJ2-5, with 10 bases identical to TRBD2. The CDR3 has 15 residues. With V trimmed by 2 bases and J by 2 bases, 2 bases remained unmatched. Per the germline V gene, CDR1 is MDHEN and CDR2 is SYDVKM. The entire variable domain, with the rest obtained from reference TRBV28 and TRBJ2-5, is as follows: DVKVTQSSRYLVKRTGEKVFLECVQDMDHENMFWYRQDPGLGLRLIYFSYDVKMKEKGDIPEGYSVSREKKERFSLILESASTNQTSMYLCASSLRSGGQETQYFGPGTRLLVL.

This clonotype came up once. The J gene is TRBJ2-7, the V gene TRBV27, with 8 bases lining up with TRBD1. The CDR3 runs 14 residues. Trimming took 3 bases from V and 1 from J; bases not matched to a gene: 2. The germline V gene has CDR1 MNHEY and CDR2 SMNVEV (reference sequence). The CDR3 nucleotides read TGTGCCAGCAGTTTTGGACAGGGATCCTACGAGCAGTACTTC. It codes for CASSFGQGSYEQYF.

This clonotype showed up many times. The CDR3 DNA sequence: TGTGCCAGCAGCTTATGGGGTAATTCTGAAGCTTTCTTT. Residues: CASSLWGNSEAFF. The chain links TRBV7-3 to TRBJ1-1; no clear D. The CDR3 runs to 13 residues. V lost 2 bases and J 6 bases, leaving 10 bases between the germline ends. Germline V gene data show CDR1 as SGHTA and CDR2 as FQGTGA. The full variable domain, completed using reference TRBV7-3 and TRBJ1-1, is GAGVSQTPSNKVTEKGKYVELRCDPISGHTALYWYRQSLGQGPEFLIYFQGTGAADDSGLPNDRFFAVRPEGSVSTLKIQRTERGDSAVYLCASSLWGNSEAFFGQGTRLTVV.

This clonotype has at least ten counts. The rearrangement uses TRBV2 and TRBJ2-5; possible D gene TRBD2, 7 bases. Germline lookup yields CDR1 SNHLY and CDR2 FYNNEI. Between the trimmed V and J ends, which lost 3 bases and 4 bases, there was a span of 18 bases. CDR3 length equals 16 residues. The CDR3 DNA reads TGTGCCAGCAGTGACGTCCGGGGGGCGCTAGGAGAGACCCAGTACTTC. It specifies CASSDVRGALGETQYF.

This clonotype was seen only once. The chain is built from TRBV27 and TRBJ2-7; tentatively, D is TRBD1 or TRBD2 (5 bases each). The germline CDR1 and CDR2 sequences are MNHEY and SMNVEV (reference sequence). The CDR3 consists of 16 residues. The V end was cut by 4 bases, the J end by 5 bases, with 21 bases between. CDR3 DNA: TGTGCCAGCAGTTCCCCGGACATGGGAGTCGAACACGAGCAGTACTTC. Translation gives CASSSPDMGVEHEQYF.

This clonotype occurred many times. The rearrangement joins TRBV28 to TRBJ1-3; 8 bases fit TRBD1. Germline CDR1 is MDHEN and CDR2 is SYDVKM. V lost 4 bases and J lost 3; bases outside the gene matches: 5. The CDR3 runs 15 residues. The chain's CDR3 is CASSSRQGIGNTIYF. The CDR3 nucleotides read TGTGCCAGCAGTTCTAGACAGGGGATTGGAAACACCATATATTTT.

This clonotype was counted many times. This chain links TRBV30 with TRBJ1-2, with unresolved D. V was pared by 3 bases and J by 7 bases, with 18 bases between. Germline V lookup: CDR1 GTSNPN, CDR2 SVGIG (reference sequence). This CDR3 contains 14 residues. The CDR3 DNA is TGTGCCTGGAGCTTCGCCTCTCCAATGGGTGGCTACACCTTC. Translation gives CAWSFASPMGGYTF.

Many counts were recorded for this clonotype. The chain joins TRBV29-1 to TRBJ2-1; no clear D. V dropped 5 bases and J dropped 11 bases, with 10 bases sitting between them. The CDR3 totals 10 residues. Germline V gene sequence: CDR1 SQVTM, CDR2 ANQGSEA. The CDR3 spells CSVRGLKQFF. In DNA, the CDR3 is TGCAGCGTTCGAGGCCTGAAGCAGTTCTTC.

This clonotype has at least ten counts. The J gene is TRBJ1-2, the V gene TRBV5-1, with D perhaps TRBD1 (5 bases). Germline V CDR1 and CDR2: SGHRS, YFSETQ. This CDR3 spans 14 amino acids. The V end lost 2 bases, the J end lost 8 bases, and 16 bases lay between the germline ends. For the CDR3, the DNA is TGCGCCAGCAGCTTCAACCTCCAGGGTGAAGGCTACACCTTC. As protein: CASSFNLQGEGYTF.

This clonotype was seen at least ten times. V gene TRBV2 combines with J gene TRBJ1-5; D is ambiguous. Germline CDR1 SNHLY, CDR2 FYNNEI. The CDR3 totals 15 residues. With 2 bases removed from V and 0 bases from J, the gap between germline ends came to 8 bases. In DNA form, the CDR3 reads TGTGCCAGCAGTGAAAATGACGGTAGCAATCAGCCCCAGCATTTT. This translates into CASSENDGSNQPQHF.

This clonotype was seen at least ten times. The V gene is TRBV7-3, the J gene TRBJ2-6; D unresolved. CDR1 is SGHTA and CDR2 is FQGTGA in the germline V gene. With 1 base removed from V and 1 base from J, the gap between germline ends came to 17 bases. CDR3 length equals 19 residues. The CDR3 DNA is TGTGCCAGCAGCTTAAATGGGCTGACACTCCCGTCTGGGGCCAACGTCCTGACTTTC. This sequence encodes CASSLNGLTLPSGANVLTF. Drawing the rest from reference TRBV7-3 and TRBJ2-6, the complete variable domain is GAGVSQTPSNKVTEKGKYVELRCDPISGHTALYWYRQSLGQGPEFLIYFQGTGAADDSGLPNDRFFAVRPEGSVSTLKIQRTERGDSAVYLCASSLNGLTLPSGANVLTFGAGSRLTVL.